Given below is one TCR beta chain in context. The target antigen is unknown. The CDR3 covers 15 residues. Germline CDR1 is LNHDA and CDR2 is SQIVND (reference sequence). Trimming cost V 3 bases and J 4 bases, with 12 bases left between them. This sample was taken from a study of cytomegalovirus exposure and HLA in healthy donors. Overall study findings and caveats: The productive fraction for most TCR beta V segments was about 87% or about 30% in an earlier analysis.

In the PCR, 60 Vbeta and 13 Jbeta primers were used. Generated by immunoSEQ multiplex PCR, the TCRdb table keeps only in-frame clones and is missing some. The table lists roughly 100,000 clones. The chain combines TRBV19 with TRBJ2-2; D possibly corresponds to TRBD2 (5 bases). This TCR was recovered from a man aged 45-65 years in good health and CMV-seropositive. Sequencing used PBMCs. The chain's CDR3 is CASSILALGTGELFF. The CDR3 DNA follows: TGTGCCAGTAGTATTCTGGCACTAGGCACCGGGGAGCTGTTTTTT. Full variable domain (rest looked up from reference TRBV19 and TRBJ2-2): DGGITQSPKYLFRKEGQNVTLSCEQNLNHDAMYWYRQDPGQGLRLIYYSQIVNDFQKGDIAEGYSVSREKKESFPLTVTSAQKNPTAFYLCASSILALGTGELFFGEGSRLTVL.